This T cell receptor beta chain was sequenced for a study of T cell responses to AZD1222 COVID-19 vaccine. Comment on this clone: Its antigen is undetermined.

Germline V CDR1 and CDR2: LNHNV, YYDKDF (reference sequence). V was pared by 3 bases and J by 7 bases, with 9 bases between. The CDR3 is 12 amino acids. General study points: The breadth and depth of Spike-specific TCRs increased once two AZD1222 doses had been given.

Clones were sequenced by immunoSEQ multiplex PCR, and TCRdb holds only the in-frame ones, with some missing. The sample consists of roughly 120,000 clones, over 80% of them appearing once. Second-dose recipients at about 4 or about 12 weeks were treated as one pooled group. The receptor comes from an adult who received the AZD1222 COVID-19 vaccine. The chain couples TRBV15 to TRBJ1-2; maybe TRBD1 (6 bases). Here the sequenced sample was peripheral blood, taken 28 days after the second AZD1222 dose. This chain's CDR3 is CATSSRGGGYTF. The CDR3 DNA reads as TGTGCCACCAGCAGCAGGGGCGGTGGCTACACCTTC.